The source of this TCR beta chain is a study of blood T cell repertoires in COVID-19. Study-wide context: Sites in the United States, Italy and Spain provided acute and convalescent COVID-19 samples. From T cells, B-cell-depleted T cells, or PBMCs came the material, which was cDNA or gDNA.

Libraries were prepared by immunoSEQ multiplex PCR; TCRdb keeps only in-frame clonotypes and omits some of them. The table lists about 190,000 clones, around 80% of them singletons. V was pared by 6 bases and J by 6 bases, with 14 bases between. Germline V gene lookup returns CDR1 MRHNA and CDR2 SNTAGT. This CDR3 has 13 residues. The specimen sequenced was peripheral blood. This TCR derives from a young man with active or convalescent COVID-19. This sequence joins TRBV6-4 and TRBJ1-2, with a tentative D call TRBD1 (6 bases). The CDR3 coding sequence is TGTGCCAGCAGCCCAGGGGAGAAGAATGGCTACACCTTC. Translating it yields CASSPGEKNGYTF.